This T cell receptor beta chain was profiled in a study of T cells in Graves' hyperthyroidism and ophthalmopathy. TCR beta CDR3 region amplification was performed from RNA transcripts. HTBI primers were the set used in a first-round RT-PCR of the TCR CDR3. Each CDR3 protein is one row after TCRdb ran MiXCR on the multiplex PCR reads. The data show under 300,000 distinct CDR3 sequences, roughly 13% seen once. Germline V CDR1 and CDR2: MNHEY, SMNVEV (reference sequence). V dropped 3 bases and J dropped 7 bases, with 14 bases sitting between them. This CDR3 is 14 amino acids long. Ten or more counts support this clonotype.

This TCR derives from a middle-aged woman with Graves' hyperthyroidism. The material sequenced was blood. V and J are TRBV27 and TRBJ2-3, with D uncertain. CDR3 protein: CASSFGGVANTQYF. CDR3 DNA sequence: TGTGCCAGCAGTTTTGGTGGCGTGGCAAATACGCAGTATTTT.